Listed below are T cell receptor beta chains from one sample, sequenced in a study of blood T cells in healthy people across ages. TCRdb reprocessed the 5' RACE reads with MiXCR, giving one entry per CDR3 protein. The table lists nearly 800,000 distinct CDR3 sequences, approximately 53% of them singletons. Sequences were obtained from blood. The receptor set was obtained from a man between 40 and 49 years old in good health. CDR3s include the opening cysteine and the closing phenylalanine or tryptophan. The D gene is left open where the match is weak. Clone size is not always given. Where it is, it says once, few, many or a class for expanded clones.

>TRBJ2-1|TRBV7-9|-|-
TGTGCCAGCAGCTTATATCTGGGCGAGTTCTTC
CASSLYLGEFF
>TRBJ1-2|TRBV12-3/TRBV12-4|-|-
TGTGCCAGCAGTTTAATAAACTCCAGGGGAGAGGGCTACACCTTC
CASSLINSRGEGYTF
>TRBJ2-6|TRBV20-1|-|-
TGCAGTGCTAGATTGCAGAAACGGGACTCTGGGGCCAACGTCCTGACTTTC
CSARLQKRDSGANVLTF
>TRBJ2-3|TRBV4-1|-|TRBD2
TGCGCCAGCAGCCAATATGGGACTAGCGGGGGGGCCAGCACAGATACGCAGTATTTT
CASSQYGTSGGASTDTQYF
>TRBJ1-1|TRBV28|-|-
TGTGCCACCACCCTGGGGGGGAAAGGCACTGAAGCTTTCTTT
CATTLGGKGTEAFF
>TRBJ2-3|TRBV27|once|-
TGTGCCGGAGAGAAGCTGGAGGATACCTACATAATTTTCACAGATACGCAGTATTTT
CAGEKLEDTYIIFTDTQYF
>TRBJ2-7|TRBV7-8|-|-
TGTGCCAGCATCCCGGGGGCCGGCCGGGACAACTCCTACGAGCAGTACTTC
CASIPGAGRDNSYEQYF
>TRBJ2-3|TRBV5-5|-|-
TGTGCCAGCAGCTTCGGGACCCCTGGGGATACGCAGTATTTT
CASSFGTPGDTQYF
>TRBJ2-1|TRBV7-2|few|TRBD2
TGTGCCAGCAGCTCCGTAGCGGGTGGAACTTACAATGAGCAGTTCTTC
CASSSVAGGTYNEQFF
>TRBJ2-7|TRBV20-1|few|-
TGCAGTGCTAGAACGGGAAGGGCCTACGAGCAGTACTTC
CSARTGRAYEQYF
>TRBJ2-1|TRBV11-3|few|-
TGTGCCAGCAGCTTGGCTGGACTATCCAATGAGCAGTTCTTC
CASSLAGLSNEQFF
>TRBJ1-1|TRBV2|-|-
TGTGCCAGCGCCAGGGGCGGGGGATTCTCTGAAGCTTTCTTT
CASARGGGFSEAFF
>TRBJ2-3|TRBV11-2|-|TRBD1
TGTGCCAGCAGCCCACCTAGAGGGGGCGCAGATACGCAGTATTTT
CASSPPRGGADTQYF
>TRBJ2-1|TRBV6-5|-|-
TGTGCCAGCAGTCAGACTCGCCGCAAGCAGTTCTTC
CASSQTRRKQFF
>TRBJ1-1|TRBV25-1|few|-
TGTGCCAGCAGTATACCAGGGAGGAACACTGAAGCTTTCTTT
CASSIPGRNTEAFF
>TRBJ2-5|TRBV20-1|few|TRBD2
TGCAGTGCTAGGAGGGCTAGCGGGACCCAAGAGACCCAGTACTTC
CSARRASGTQETQYF
>TRBJ1-2|TRBV21-1|few|-
TGTGCCAGCAGCAAAGGACAAACTAACTATGGCTACACCTTC
CASSKGQTNYGYTF
>TRBJ2-1|TRBV5-1|once|-
TGCGCCAGCAGCTACCTAAAGGGGTCTGCCTACAATGAGCAGTTCTTC
CASSYLKGSAYNEQFF
>TRBJ1-2|TRBV29-1|once|-
TGCAGCGTTGAACCAGGGGATGTAATCTATGGCTACACCTTC
CSVEPGDVIYGYTF
>TRBJ2-3|TRBV24-1|-|TRBD1
TGTGCCACCAGTGATCCACAGGGGGCCCCGGTTCCGGGTACGCAGTATTTT
CATSDPQGAPVPGTQYF
>TRBJ2-3|TRBV4-2|-|-
TGTGCCAGCAGCCAAGATTATGGAGGGCCAACAGATACGCAGTATTTT
CASSQDYGGPTDTQYF
>TRBJ2-1|TRBV6-1|-|TRBD2
TGTGCCAGCAGGCTCGTCCGTCTAGCGGGGGGGCCCGGCGGTTCCTACAATGAGCAGTTCTTC
CASRLVRLAGGPGGSYNEQFF
>TRBJ2-7|TRBV29-1|-|TRBD2
TGCAGCGTAGAGCTAGCGGTTGGGAGTACAACCTACGAGCAGTACTTC
CSVELAVGSTTYEQYF
>TRBJ2-6|TRBV9|few|-
TGTGCCAGCAGCGACCGGACCTCCCAGGTCCCCTCTGGGGCCAACGTCCTGACTTTC
CASSDRTSQVPSGANVLTF
>TRBJ2-2|TRBV6-2/TRBV6-3|-|TRBD1
TGTGCCAGCAGTTATGTGGACAGGGCCCTCCACGTTAACACCGGGGAGCTGTTTTTT
CASSYVDRALHVNTGELFF
>TRBJ1-4|TRBV6-5|-|-
TGTGCCAGCAGCTATGGGCCGGGAACTAATGAAAAACTGTTTTTT
CASSYGPGTNEKLFF
>TRBJ1-5|TRBV20-1|-|TRBD1
TGCAGTGCCAAACTCGACAGGGGGTATCAGCCCCAGCATTTT
CSAKLDRGYQPQHF
>TRBJ2-3|TRBV27|-|TRBD2
TGTGCCAGCAGCCCGGGGAGCGGGATCACAGATACGCAGTATTTT
CASSPGSGITDTQYF
>TRBJ1-6|TRBV28|few|-
TGTGCCAGCAGGGAGGCACGGGCTGATTCACCCCTCCACTTT
CASREARADSPLHF
>TRBJ2-7|TRBV4-1|few|TRBD1
TGCGCCAGCAGCCAAGGGTCCGGGACAGGGGGCCACGAGCAGTACTTC
CASSQGSGTGGHEQYF
>TRBJ2-7|TRBV4-1|-|-
TGCGCCAGCAGCCTACCGACCAGGGGGGTCTACGAGCAGTACTTC
CASSLPTRGVYEQYF
>TRBJ2-1|TRBV27|-|-
TGTGCCAGCAGTTTAGAACCGGGGTCTCGCAATGAGCAGTTCTTC
CASSLEPGSRNEQFF
>TRBJ2-7|TRBV5-1|many|-
TGTGCCAGCAGTTTAGCCGGTAACGAGCAGTACTTC
CASSLAGNEQYF
>TRBJ2-3|TRBV6-8|-|TRBD2
TGTGCCAGCAGTTACCCCTTGACTAGCGGGAGGGTCCGGAACAACACAGATACGCAGTATTTT
CASSYPLTSGRVRNNTDTQYF
>TRBJ1-2|TRBV12-3/TRBV12-4|-|-
TGTGCCAGCAGTTTGAGGGTCTATGGCTACACCTTC
CASSLRVYGYTF
>TRBJ2-3|TRBV7-9|-|TRBD1
TGTGCCAGCAGTAGCCGGGACAGGGCTTGGGATACGCAGTATTTT
CASSSRDRAWDTQYF
>TRBJ2-1|TRBV5-1|-|-
TGCGCCAGCATTCCTCAGAGGAGGGACAATGAGCAGTTCTTC
CASIPQRRDNEQFF
>TRBJ2-3|TRBV20-1|-|-
TGCAGTGCTAAACGGACTACTACGCAGTATTTT
CSAKRTTTQYF
>TRBJ2-4|TRBV20-1|few|TRBD2
TGCAGTGCTAGTGTCCCGACTAGCGGGAGCAGAGACATTCAGTACTTC
CSASVPTSGSRDIQYF
>TRBJ2-1|TRBV29-1|-|-
TGCAGCGCTCCCAGTAGGGGGGCAAAACACAATGAGCAGTTCTTC
CSAPSRGAKHNEQFF
>TRBJ1-2|TRBV28|few|-
TGTGCCAGCAGTTTCGGGACTGACTATGGCTACACCTTC
CASSFGTDYGYTF
>TRBJ2-3|TRBV6-2/TRBV6-3|-|-
TGTGCCAGCAGTCTCGGGAGTTCAGCAGATACGCAGTATTTT
CASSLGSSADTQYF
>TRBJ2-1|TRBV10-3|-|TRBD2
TGTGCCATCAGTGGGGGACTAGCGGGAGTGGAGTACAATGAGCAGTTCTTC
CAISGGLAGVEYNEQFF
>TRBJ1-5|TRBV20-1|few|-
TGCAGTGCTAAAACGGGCGATCAGCCCCAGCATTTT
CSAKTGDQPQHF